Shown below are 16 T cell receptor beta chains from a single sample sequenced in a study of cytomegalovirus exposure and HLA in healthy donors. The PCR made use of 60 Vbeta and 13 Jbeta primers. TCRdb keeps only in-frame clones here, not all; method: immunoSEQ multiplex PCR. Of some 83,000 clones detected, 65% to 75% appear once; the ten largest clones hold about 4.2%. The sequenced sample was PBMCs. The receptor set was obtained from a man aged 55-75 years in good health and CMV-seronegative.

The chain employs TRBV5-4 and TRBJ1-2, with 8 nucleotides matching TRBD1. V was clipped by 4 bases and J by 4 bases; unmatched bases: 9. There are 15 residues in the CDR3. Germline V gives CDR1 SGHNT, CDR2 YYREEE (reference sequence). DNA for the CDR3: TGTGCCAGCAGCCCACCTGGACAGGGTAGCTATGGCTACACCTTC. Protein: CASSPPGQGSYGYTF. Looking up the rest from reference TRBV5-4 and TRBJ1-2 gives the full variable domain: ETGVTQSPTHLIKTRGQQVTLRCSSQSGHNTVSWYQQALGQGPQFIFQYYREEENGRGNFPPRFSGLQFPNYSSELNVNALELDDSALYLCASSPPGQGSYGYTFGSGTRLTVV.

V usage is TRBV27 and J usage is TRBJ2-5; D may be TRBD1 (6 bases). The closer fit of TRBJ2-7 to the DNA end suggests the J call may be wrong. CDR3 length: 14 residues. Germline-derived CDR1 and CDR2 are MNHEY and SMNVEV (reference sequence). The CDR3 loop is CASSKQGYSYEQYF. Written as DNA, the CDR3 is TGTGCCAGCAGTAAACAGGGATACTCCTACGAGCAGTACTTC.

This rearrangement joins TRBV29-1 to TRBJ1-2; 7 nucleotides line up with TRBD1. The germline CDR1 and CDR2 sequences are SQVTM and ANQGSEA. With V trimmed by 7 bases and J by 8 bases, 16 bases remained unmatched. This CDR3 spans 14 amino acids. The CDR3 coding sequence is TGCAGCGCAGCTCCCGGGACAGACCTCTGGGGCTACACCTTC. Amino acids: CSAAPGTDLWGYTF.

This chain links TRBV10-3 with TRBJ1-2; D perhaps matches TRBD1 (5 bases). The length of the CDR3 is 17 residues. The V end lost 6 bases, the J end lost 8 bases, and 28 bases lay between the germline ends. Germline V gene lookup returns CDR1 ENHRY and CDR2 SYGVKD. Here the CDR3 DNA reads TGTGCCATCAGCCCCGCAGGGTCGACCGTCAGCTTGAGCGGCTACACCTTC. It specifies CAISPAGSTVSLSGYTF.

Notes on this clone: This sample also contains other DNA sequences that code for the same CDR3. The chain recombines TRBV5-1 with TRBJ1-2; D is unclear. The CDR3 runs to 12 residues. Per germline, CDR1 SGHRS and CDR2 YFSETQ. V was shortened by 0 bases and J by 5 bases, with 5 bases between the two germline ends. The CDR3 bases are TGCGCCAGCAGCTTGGATTCGTATGGCTACACCTTC. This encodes CASSLDSYGYTF.

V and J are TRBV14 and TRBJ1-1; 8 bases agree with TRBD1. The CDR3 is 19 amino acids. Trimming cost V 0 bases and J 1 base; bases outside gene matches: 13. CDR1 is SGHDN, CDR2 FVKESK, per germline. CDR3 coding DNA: TGTGCCAGCAGCCAAGATCAAGCGGACAGGGCGAGGGCGAACACTGAAGCTTTCTTT. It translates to CASSQDQADRARANTEAFF.

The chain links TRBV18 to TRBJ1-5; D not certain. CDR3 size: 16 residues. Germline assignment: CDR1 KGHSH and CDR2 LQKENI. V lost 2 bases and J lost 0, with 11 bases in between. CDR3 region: CASSPSPLDSNQPQHF. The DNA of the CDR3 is TGTGCCAGCTCACCAAGTCCCTTAGATAGCAATCAGCCCCAGCATTTT.

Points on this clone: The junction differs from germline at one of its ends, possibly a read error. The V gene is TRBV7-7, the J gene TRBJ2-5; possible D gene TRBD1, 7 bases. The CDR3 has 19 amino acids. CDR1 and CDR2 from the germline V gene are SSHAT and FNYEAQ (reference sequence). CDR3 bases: TGTGCTAGCAGCTTAAAGGGGGGCGACCCAGGGGGGCATGGAGAGACCCAGTACTTC. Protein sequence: CASSLKGGDPGGHGETQYF. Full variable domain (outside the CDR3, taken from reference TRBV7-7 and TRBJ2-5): GAGVSQSPRYKVTKRGQDVTLRCDPISSHATLYWYQQALGQGPEFLTYFNYEAQPDKSGLPSDRFSAERPEGSISTLTIQRTEQRDSAMYRCASSLKGGDPGGHGETQYFGPGTRLLVL.

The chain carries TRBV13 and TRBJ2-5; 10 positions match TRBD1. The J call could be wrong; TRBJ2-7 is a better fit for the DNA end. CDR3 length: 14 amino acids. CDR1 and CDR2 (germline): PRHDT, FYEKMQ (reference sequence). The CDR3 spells CASSKGQGIYEQYF. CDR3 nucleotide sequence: TGTGCCAGCAGCAAGGGACAGGGGATCTACGAGCAGTACTTC.

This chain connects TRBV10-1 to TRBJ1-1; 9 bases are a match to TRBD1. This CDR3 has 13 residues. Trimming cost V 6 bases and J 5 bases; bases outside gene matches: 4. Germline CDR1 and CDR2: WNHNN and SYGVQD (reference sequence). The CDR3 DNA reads TGCGCCAGCAGCCTTGACAGGGGGACTGAAGCTTTCTTT. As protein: CASSLDRGTEAFF.

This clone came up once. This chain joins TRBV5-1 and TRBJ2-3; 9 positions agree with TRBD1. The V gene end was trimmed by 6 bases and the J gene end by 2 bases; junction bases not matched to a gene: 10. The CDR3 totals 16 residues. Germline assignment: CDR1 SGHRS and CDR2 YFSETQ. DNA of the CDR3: TGCGCCAGCACCGATACGACAGGGGGACTCACAGATACGCAGTATTTT. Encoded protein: CASTDTTGGLTDTQYF.

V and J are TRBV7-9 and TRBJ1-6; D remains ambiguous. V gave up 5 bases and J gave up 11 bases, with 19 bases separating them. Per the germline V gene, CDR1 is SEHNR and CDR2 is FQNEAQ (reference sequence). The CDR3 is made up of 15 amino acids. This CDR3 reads CASSPDEAPQTPLHF. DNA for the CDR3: TGTGCCAGCAGCCCCGACGAGGCTCCTCAAACACCCCTCCACTTT. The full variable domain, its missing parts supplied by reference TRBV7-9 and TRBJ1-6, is DTGVSQNPRHKITKRGQNVTFRCDPISEHNRLYWYRQTLGQGPEFLTYFQNEAQLEKSRLLSDRFSAERPKGSFSTLEIQRTEQGDSAMYLCASSPDEAPQTPLHFGNGTRLTVT.

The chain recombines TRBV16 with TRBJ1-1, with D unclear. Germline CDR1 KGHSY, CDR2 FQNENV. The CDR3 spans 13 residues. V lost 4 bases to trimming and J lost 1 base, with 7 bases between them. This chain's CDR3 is CASSPYRNTEAFF. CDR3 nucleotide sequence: TGTGCCAGCAGCCCATATAGGAACACTGAAGCTTTCTTT. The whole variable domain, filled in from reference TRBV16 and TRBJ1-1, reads GEEVAQTPKHLVRGEGQKAKLYCAPIKGHSYVFWYQQVLKNEFKFLISFQNENVFDETGMPKERFSAKCLPNSPCSLEIQATKLEDSAVYFCASSPYRNTEAFFGQGTRLTVV.

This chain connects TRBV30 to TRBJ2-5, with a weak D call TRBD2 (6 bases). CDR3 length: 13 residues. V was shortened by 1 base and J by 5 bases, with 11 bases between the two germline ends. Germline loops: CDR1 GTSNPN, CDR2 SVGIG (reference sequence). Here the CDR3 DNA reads TGTGCCTGGAGTGGGGGACTGAAGGAGACCCAGTACTTC. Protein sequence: CAWSGGLKETQYF.

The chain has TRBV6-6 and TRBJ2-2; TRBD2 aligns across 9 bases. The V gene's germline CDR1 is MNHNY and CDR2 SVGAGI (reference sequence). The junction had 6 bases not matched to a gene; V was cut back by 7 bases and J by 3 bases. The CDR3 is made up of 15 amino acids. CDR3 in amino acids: CASTEVAGDTGELFF. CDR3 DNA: TGTGCCAGCACTGAGGTAGCGGGGGACACCGGGGAGCTGTTTTTT.

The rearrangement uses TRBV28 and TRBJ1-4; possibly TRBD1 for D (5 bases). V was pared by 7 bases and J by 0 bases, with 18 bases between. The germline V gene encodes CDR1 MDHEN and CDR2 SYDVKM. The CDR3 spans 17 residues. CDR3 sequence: CASNEWGDSATNEKLFF. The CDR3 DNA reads TGTGCCAGCAATGAGTGGGGGGACTCTGCAACTAATGAAAAACTGTTTTTT.